These 15 T cell receptor beta chains came from one sample sequenced in a study of T-cell memory formation after mild COVID-19. TCRdb used MiXCR to reprocess the 5' RACE reads, holding one entry per CDR3 protein. The table shows hundreds of thousands of distinct CDR3 sequences, with roughly 18% occurring only once. Sequenced input: PBMCs or a T cell subset sorted from them (not recorded which). Receptor source: an adult woman who had mild COVID-19 (a few samples of this study predate the infection). Cell type and time point are not known.

This clonotype was seen a handful of times. This chain joins TRBV6-4 and TRBJ2-7; D is perhaps TRBD2 (5 bases). Looked up from germline, CDR1 is MRHNA and CDR2 is SNTAGT. This CDR3 is 14 amino acids long. Between the trimmed V and J ends, which lost 9 bases and 8 bases, there was a span of 23 bases. CDR3: CARGSDVWAVQQYF. CDR3 nucleotides: TGTGCCAGGGGGAGTGACGTCTGGGCTGTTCAGCAGTACTTC.

The rearrangement uses TRBV6-2 or TRBV6-3 and TRBJ2-1; D call uncertain. The CDR3 is 12 residues long. Trimming stripped 4 bases from V and 10 bases from J, with 11 bases between. Germline V gene sequence: CDR1 MNHEY, CDR2 SVGEGT. DNA for the CDR3: TGTGCCAGCAGTTTACAAGTGCGGGAGCAGTTCTTC. Translated: CASSLQVREQFF.

The chain employs TRBV29-1 and TRBJ2-7; D uncertain. There are 13 residues in the CDR3. Per the germline V gene, CDR1 is SQVTM and CDR2 is ANQGSEA. Deletions cut 6 bases from V and 1 base from J, with 13 bases between. CDR3 sequence (DNA): TGCAGCGTCCTCCCGGAACTGTCCTACGAGCAGTACTTC. Its translation: CSVLPELSYEQYF.

This clonotype was counted ten times or more. V is TRBV5-5 and J is TRBJ2-5; no reliable D call. V lost 6 bases and J 4 bases, leaving 13 bases between the germline ends. Germline V gene lookup returns CDR1 SGHKS and CDR2 YYEKEE (reference sequence). This CDR3 comprises 13 residues. The CDR3 protein is CASTVPYGETQYF. CDR3 nucleotides: TGTGCCAGCACCGTGCCTTACGGAGAGACCCAGTACTTC.

The CDR3 sequence: CATSREVGGLAAYNEQFF. In nucleotides, the CDR3 is TGTGCCACCAGCAGAGAAGTAGGTGGGCTAGCGGCTTACAATGAGCAGTTCTTC. The J gene is TRBJ2-1, the V gene TRBV15, with 7 bases matching TRBD2. V shed 0 bases, J shed 4 bases, and the junction held 12 bases outside the gene matches. CDR3 size: 18 residues. In germline, CDR1 is LNHNV, CDR2 YYDKDF (reference sequence). Together with reference TRBV15 and TRBJ2-1, the CDR3 gives the full variable domain: DAMVIQNPRYQVTQFGKPVTLSCSQTLNHNVMYWYQQKSSQAPKLLFHYYDKDFNNEADTPDNFQSRRPNTSFCFLDIRSPGLGDTAMYLCATSREVGGLAAYNEQFFGPGTRLTVL.

V is TRBV14 and J is TRBJ2-7, with D possibly matching TRBD2 (5 bases). This CDR3 has 16 residues. Germline V lookup: CDR1 SGHDN, CDR2 FVKESK. The V and J ends lost 0 bases and 6 bases respectively, with 18 bases between them. The CDR3 protein is CASSQERPSRRGEQYF. The CDR3 DNA sequence: TGTGCCAGCAGCCAAGAAAGGCCTAGCAGACGTGGCGAGCAGTACTTC.

V is TRBV12-3 or TRBV12-4 and J is TRBJ1-1; D ambiguous. V dropped 3 bases and J dropped 1 base, with 9 bases sitting between them. CDR3 size: 14 residues. The CDR3: CASSFVRGNTEAFF. CDR3 bases: TGTGCCAGCAGTTTTGTCCGCGGGAACACTGAAGCTTTCTTT.

The DNA for the CDR3 is TGTGCCAGCAGTGAAGCTAGCCTAAACCGCTACGAGCAGTACTTC. This translates into CASSEASLNRYEQYF. The chain joins TRBV6-1 to TRBJ2-7; D uncertain. V dropped 0 bases and J dropped 3 bases, with 12 bases sitting between them. Germline V CDR1 and CDR2: MNHNS, SASEGT. CDR3 length equals 15 residues.

The J gene is TRBJ1-2, the V gene TRBV7-9; 7 nucleotides line up with TRBD1. The CDR3 loop spans 17 amino acids. Germline loops: CDR1 SEHNR, CDR2 FQNEAQ (reference sequence). The junction had 12 bases not matched to a gene; V was cut back by 5 bases and J by 0 bases. The chain's CDR3 is CASSGYRGSRANYGYTF. In DNA, the CDR3 is TGTGCCAGCAGCGGCTACAGGGGATCACGTGCTAACTATGGCTACACCTTC.

This rearrangement joins TRBV2 to TRBJ1-2, with 11 bases aligning to TRBD1. The CDR3 covers 15 residues. Trimming cost V 6 bases and J 5 bases; bases outside gene matches: 8. The germline V gene encodes CDR1 SNHLY and CDR2 FYNNEI. CDR3 nucleotides: TGTGCCAGCAGGGATGGACAGGGGGCGCGTTATGGCTACACCTTC. As protein: CASRDGQGARYGYTF.

V usage is TRBV3-1 and J usage is TRBJ2-7; 10 positions match TRBD2. There are 17 residues in the CDR3. J was trimmed by 5 bases and V by 0 bases; bases with no gene match: 10. The germline V gene encodes CDR1 LGHDT and CDR2 YNNKEL (reference sequence). The CDR3 DNA reads as TGTGCCAGCAGCCAAGATCTTACTAGCGGGATAGTCCACGAGCAGTACTTC. Translation gives CASSQDLTSGIVHEQYF.

This sequence joins TRBV7-2 and TRBJ2-7; D is tentatively TRBD1 or TRBD2 (6 bases each). Trimming removed 5 bases from V and 6 bases from J, with 17 bases in between. Germline V lookup: CDR1 SGHTA, CDR2 FQGNSA. This CDR3 contains 14 residues. For the CDR3, the DNA is TGTGCCAGCAGCGCCGGGGGCCCCAGCACCGAGCAGTACTTC. Translation gives CASSAGGPSTEQYF.

The gene calls are TRBV14 and TRBJ1-4; D call uncertain. Germline CDR1 SGHDN, CDR2 FVKESK. Trimming removed 1 base from V and 4 bases from J, with 13 bases in between. The CDR3 spans 16 residues. Here the CDR3 DNA reads TGTGCCAGCAGCCAAGTGGCCCAGACCTATAATGAAAAACTGTTTTTT. It is translated as CASSQVAQTYNEKLFF.

This clonotype was seen a handful of times. V is TRBV18 and J is TRBJ2-3; 8 nucleotides align to TRBD2. V shed 2 bases, J shed 4 bases, and the junction held 5 bases outside the gene matches. CDR3 length equals 15 residues. The germline V gene has CDR1 KGHSH and CDR2 LQKENI. This CDR3 is CASSPWVAGPDTQYF. CDR3 bases: TGTGCCAGCTCACCATGGGTAGCGGGACCAGATACGCAGTATTTT.

This clonotype was picked up a small number of times. The chain recombines TRBV27 with TRBJ2-3, with D maybe TRBD2 (5 bases). This CDR3 contains 13 residues. Deletions cut 4 bases from V and 2 bases from J, with 7 bases between. Germline lookup yields CDR1 MNHEY and CDR2 SMNVEV (reference sequence). The CDR3 sequence: CASSSGNTDTQYF. DNA of the CDR3: TGTGCCAGCAGTTCCGGGAACACAGATACGCAGTATTTT.